This is a list of T cell receptor beta chains from one sample in a study of cytomegalovirus exposure and HLA in healthy donors. Only in-frame clones appear in the TCRdb table, and some are missing; sequencing was by immunoSEQ multiplex PCR. Here the sample spans about 83,000 clones, 78% being singletons. Sequences were obtained from PBMCs. These receptors were obtained from a young man in good health and CMV-seropositive. Both conserved end residues are part of each CDR3. The order of the fields is clone size, J gene, D gene, V gene, CDR3 DNA, CDR3 protein. A D gene is named only where the DNA matches it firmly. Some rows have no size entry. The others give once, few or many, or a class for an expanded clone.

abundance: .; j_gene: TRBJ1-2; d_gene: .; v_gene: TRBV28; CDR3nt: TGTGCCAGCAGTGGATCGCCCTCGGGAAACTATGGCTACACCTTC; CDR3aa: CASSGSPSGNYGYTF
abundance: .; j_gene: TRBJ1-1; d_gene: TRBD1; v_gene: TRBV14; CDR3nt: TGTGCCAGCAGCCAAGAAAGGCCCCAGGGGGCCGTTGAAGCTTTCTTT; CDR3aa: CASSQERPQGAVEAFF
abundance: .; j_gene: TRBJ2-7; d_gene: .; v_gene: TRBV5-1; CDR3nt: TGCGCCAGCAGCTTGGGACAGGACGCCGCCCACGAGCAGTACTTC; CDR3aa: CASSLGQDAAHEQYF
abundance: .; j_gene: TRBJ1-2; d_gene: .; v_gene: TRBV9; CDR3nt: TGTGCCAGCAGCCCATCGGCGGGAACGGTATATGGCTACACCTTC; CDR3aa: CASSPSAGTVYGYTF
abundance: .; j_gene: TRBJ1-5; d_gene: .; v_gene: TRBV6-5; CDR3nt: TGTGCCAGCAGCCCCCCCGGACAGCTCAATCAGCCCCAGCATTTT; CDR3aa: CASSPPGQLNQPQHF
abundance: .; j_gene: TRBJ1-4; d_gene: .; v_gene: TRBV25-1; CDR3nt: TGTGCCAGCAGTGCCGTGGGGGCGGGTGAAAAACTGTTTTTT; CDR3aa: CASSAVGAGEKLFF
abundance: .; j_gene: TRBJ2-1; d_gene: TRBD2; v_gene: TRBV19; CDR3nt: TGTGCCAGTAGTATGCGACTAGCGGGAGGGCCCCAAAGGCCCAATGAGCAGTTCTTC; CDR3aa: CASSMRLAGGPQRPNEQFF
abundance: .; j_gene: TRBJ1-1; d_gene: .; v_gene: TRBV7-9; CDR3nt: TGTGCCAGCGGGTCGGGGTTGGACACTGAAGCTTTCTTT; CDR3aa: CASGSGLDTEAFF
abundance: few; j_gene: TRBJ1-1; d_gene: .; v_gene: TRBV5-1; CDR3nt: TGCGCCAGCGGACCGACAGGTCGAACTGAAGCTTTCTTT; CDR3aa: CASGPTGRTEAFF
abundance: few; j_gene: TRBJ1-6; d_gene: TRBD1; v_gene: TRBV2; CDR3nt: TGTGCCAGCAGAGGGACAGGTTCACCCCTCCACTTT; CDR3aa: CASRGTGSPLHF
abundance: .; j_gene: TRBJ2-5; d_gene: .; v_gene: TRBV9; CDR3nt: TGTGCCAGCAGTACAGGAGACGAGACCCAGTACTTC; CDR3aa: CASSTGDETQYF
abundance: .; j_gene: TRBJ2-2; d_gene: TRBD2; v_gene: TRBV11-1; CDR3nt: TGTGCCAGCAGCAACCTAGCGGGTGGTAACACCGGGGAGCTGTTTTTT; CDR3aa: CASSNLAGGNTGELFF